What follows are 21 T cell receptor beta chains derived from one specimen sequenced in a study of T cells in Graves' hyperthyroidism and ophthalmopathy (dated by TCRdb to between 2018 and 2020). Receptors were amplified or captured by multiplex PCR. The listed sequencing device is Illumina HiSeq 2000. Amplification of TCR beta CDR3 regions was carried out from RNA transcripts. The TCR CDR3 was subjected to a first round of RT-PCR using the HTBI primer set and the Qiagen OneStep RT-PCR kit. TCRdb cleaned the public reads at Q25 with fastp, built clones with MiXCR and kept in-frame beta chains. Each CDR3 protein appears once, grouped with its most common genes and DNA. This sample holds fewer than 750,000 distinct CDR3 sequences; 35% to 55% were observed only once. Around 7.7% of the sample rests with the top ten. Sequencing was carried out using peripheral blood or thyroid tissue (not recorded which). Receptors originate from a woman under 30 with Graves' hyperthyroidism.

The chain recombines TRBV29-1 with TRBJ1-1, with TRBD1 as a possible D gene (5 bases). This CDR3 has 15 residues. V lost 8 bases and J 5 bases, leaving 24 bases between the germline ends. Looked up from germline, CDR1 is SQVTM and CDR2 is ANQGSEA. CDR3 in DNA: TGCAGCCAAGTTGGGACCGGGCTTTGGGAAACTGAAGCTTTCTTT. Residues: CSQVGTGLWETEAFF.

The rearrangement joins TRBV2 to TRBJ2-7; a possible D gene is TRBD1 (6 bases). Between the trimmed V and J ends, which lost 6 bases and 7 bases, there was a span of 22 bases. Per germline, CDR1 SNHLY and CDR2 FYNNEI. This CDR3 has 15 amino acids. CDR3 in amino acids: CASSVGSTGGNEQYF. The CDR3 nucleotides are TGTGCCAGCAGCGTAGGTAGTACTGGGGGCAATGAGCAGTACTTC.

On this clonotype: Likely a read error: the CDR3 ends without its conserved phenylalanine or tryptophan. V and J are TRBV29-1 and TRBJ2-7; TRBD2 aligns across 9 bases. CDR3 length equals 14 residues. J gave up 2 bases and V 3 bases, and 5 bases lay outside the gene matches. Germline V lookup: CDR1 SQVTM, CDR2 ANQGSEA. This CDR3 is CSVETSGNPYEQYL. CDR3 nucleotides: TGCAGCGTTGAGACTAGCGGAAACCCCTACGAGCAGTACCTC.

This clonotype was counted only a few times. The gene calls are TRBV29-1 and TRBJ2-7; D is possibly TRBD1 (6 bases). Germline V gene data show CDR1 as SQVTM and CDR2 as ANQGSEA. Trimming cost V 4 bases and J 0 bases, with 13 bases left between them. The CDR3 totals 14 residues. CDR3 sequence (DNA): TGCAGCGTTGCCTCCGGGACATCCTCCTACGAGCAGTACTTC. It encodes CSVASGTSSYEQYF.

Note on this clonotype: A much bigger clone sits one base away, suggesting this may be a read error. This chain joins TRBV2 and TRBJ2-5, with D tentatively TRBD2 (6 bases). The germline gives CDR1 SNHLY, CDR2 FYNNEI. The CDR3 sequence is 15 residues long. V was pared by 5 bases and J by 7 bases, with 20 bases between. CDR3 residues: CASSYQGLEEGTQYF. In nucleotides, the CDR3 is TGTGCCAGCAGTTACCAGGGACTTGAAGAAGGGACCCAGTACTTC.

The rearrangement joins TRBV29-1 to TRBJ2-7, with 8 bases matching TRBD2. V shed 5 bases and J 7 bases; nucleotides not matched to a gene: 10. Germline CDR1 is SQVTM and CDR2 is ANQGSEA. This CDR3 has 13 residues. This CDR3 reads CSVPGAGVGEQYF. CDR3 sequence (DNA): TGCAGCGTTCCGGGAGCGGGGGTCGGGGAGCAGTACTTC.

This clonotype occurred many times. V usage is TRBV7-6 and J usage is TRBJ1-3, with D tentatively TRBD1 (6 bases). Germline V lookup: CDR1 SGHVS, CDR2 FNYEAQ. CDR3 length: 15 amino acids. Trimming left V 1 base short and J 1 base short, with 8 bases between. CDR3 protein: CASSLGDTSGNTIYF. The CDR3 coding sequence is TGTGCCAGCAGCTTAGGGGACACTTCTGGAAACACCATATATTTT.

This clonotype has a count of ten or more. This sequence joins TRBV7-2 and TRBJ1-1, with 7 bases that match TRBD1. The CDR3 length is 15 residues. Germline trimming cut 5 bases from V and 4 bases from J; bases unmatched to any gene: 10. In germline, CDR1 is SGHTA, CDR2 FQGNSA. The CDR3 nucleotides read TGTGCCAGCAGCCCACCCCTCGACAGGGCCACTGAAGCTTTCTTT. It codes for CASSPPLDRATEAFF.

This clonotype was picked up many times. The chain combines TRBV5-8 with TRBJ1-1; D gene ambiguous. Per the germline V gene, CDR1 is SGHTS and CDR2 is YDEGEE. The CDR3 totals 12 residues. Between the trimmed V and J ends, which lost 1 base and 7 bases, there was a span of 8 bases. The CDR3 DNA is TGTGCCAGCAGCTTGTGGGTCAGTGAAGCTTTCTTT. Residues: CASSLWVSEAFF.

The chain has TRBV27 and TRBJ2-5, with D hard to call. This CDR3 has 14 amino acids. The germline gives CDR1 MNHEY, CDR2 SMNVEV (reference sequence). V lost 5 bases to trimming and J lost 5 bases, with 15 bases between them. Written as DNA, the CDR3 is TGTGCCAGCAGTCGCTTTACCACCGGGGAGACCCAGTACTTC. Protein product: CASSRFTTGETQYF.

The J gene is TRBJ2-5, the V gene TRBV2; D may correspond to TRBD1 or TRBD2 (7 bases each). The CDR3 consists of 16 residues. The V end lost 6 bases, the J end lost 5 bases, and 22 bases lay between the germline ends. The germline gives CDR1 SNHLY, CDR2 FYNNEI. The CDR3 loop reads CASSAYRAGQRETQYF. The CDR3 nucleotides read TGTGCCAGCAGCGCCTATAGAGCGGGACAGAGGGAGACCCAGTACTTC.

This clonotype was seen many times. The chain recombines TRBV20-1 with TRBJ2-2, with 14 bases matching TRBD2. J was trimmed by 0 bases and V by 4 bases; bases with no gene match: 4. CDR3 length equals 17 residues. CDR1 is DFQATT and CDR2 is SNEGSKA in the germline V gene (reference sequence). Written as DNA, the CDR3 is TGCAGTGCTACCGGACTAGCGGGAGGATCGAACACCGGGGAGCTGTTTTTT. It translates to CSATGLAGGSNTGELFF.

The gene calls are TRBV19 and TRBJ2-2, with TRBD2 matching 8 bases. This CDR3 spans 16 amino acids. Trimming cost V 6 bases and J 1 base; bases outside gene matches: 7. CDR1 and CDR2 from the germline V gene are LNHDA and SQIVND (reference sequence). CDR3 nucleotide sequence: TGTGCCAGTAGCTCCACCGGGACTAGGAACACCGGGGAGCTGTTTTTT. Amino acid sequence: CASSSTGTRNTGELFF.

Concerning this clonotype: A read error is likely, as this CDR3 ends without the conserved phenylalanine or tryptophan. The limits of the CDR3 on the DNA are not certain, so only TCRdb's listed CDR3 is given. V usage is TRBV7-2 and J usage is TRBJ2-5; no check of the table's D call, TRBD2, against the DNA was made. Termini included, the CDR3 measures 8 amino acids. Germline CDR1 is SGHTA and CDR2 is FQGNSA. The CDR3 spells CASSLTPP.

This clonotype was seen a handful of times. At one end, the junction sequence differs from germline, possibly due to a read error. The chain links TRBV6-2 or TRBV6-3 to TRBJ2-7; D is ambiguous. Germline V gene lookup returns CDR1 MNHEY and CDR2 SVGEGT. CDR3 length: 16 residues. CDR3 sequence (DNA): TGTGCCAGCAAACAAAGGAAGCAAGCCTCTTTCTACAAGCAGTACTTC. Its translation: CASKQRKQASFYKQYF.

The DNA of the CDR3 is TGCAGTGGGGTGGATTCCTCCTACGAGCAGTACTTC. Protein: CSGVDSSYEQYF. The rearrangement links TRBV20-1 to TRBJ2-7; D is unclear. Trimming left V 7 bases short and J 0 bases short, with 10 bases between. Germline V lookup: CDR1 DFQATT, CDR2 SNEGSKA (reference sequence). This CDR3 comprises 12 residues.

This clonotype has at least ten counts. The V call is TRBV7-6, the J call TRBJ2-7; the match to TRBD2 covers 9 bases. The CDR3 extends over 16 amino acids. Germline assignment: CDR1 SGHVS and CDR2 FNYEAQ. The trim removed 5 bases at V and 4 bases at J, leaving 12 bases unmatched. The CDR3 reads CASSPLLAGGGYEQYF. The CDR3, as DNA: TGTGCCAGCAGCCCGCTGTTGGCGGGAGGGGGGTACGAGCAGTACTTC. Full variable domain (rest looked up from reference TRBV7-6 and TRBJ2-7): GAGVSQSPRYKVTKRGQDVALRCDPISGHVSLYWYRQALGQGPEFLTYFNYEAQQDKSGLPNDRFSAERPEGSISTLTIQRTEQRDSAMYRCASSPLLAGGGYEQYFGPGTRLTVT.

This clonotype was seen ten or more times. V and J are TRBV4-1 and TRBJ2-7, with 13 bases lining up with TRBD2. This CDR3 comprises 18 residues. Per germline, CDR1 MGHRA and CDR2 YSYEKL. J was trimmed by 2 bases and V by 0 bases; bases with no gene match: 7. CDR3 nucleotide sequence: TGCGCCAGCAGCCAAGAAATGACTAGCGGGAGGTATACCTACGAGCAGTACTTC. Amino acids: CASSQEMTSGRYTYEQYF.

The chain recombines TRBV7-8 with TRBJ2-7, with D possibly matching TRBD1 (6 bases). Trimming took 5 bases from V and 5 from J, leaving 16 bases between them. CDR3 size: 14 residues. The germline V gene has CDR1 SGHVS and CDR2 FQNEAQ. The CDR3 DNA is TGTGCCAGCAGCGCTAGTGGGGGCTCGGACGAGCAGTACTTC. Translated, it gives CASSASGGSDEQYF.

This chain joins TRBV7-9 and TRBJ2-1, with TRBD2 as a possible D gene (6 bases). Germline assignment: CDR1 SEHNR and CDR2 FQNEAQ (reference sequence). This CDR3 has 14 amino acids. Trimming cost V 6 bases and J 5 bases, with 14 bases left between them. The CDR3 region is CASRTSGQNNEQFF. The CDR3 coding sequence is TGTGCCAGCAGGACGAGCGGGCAGAACAATGAGCAGTTCTTC. Filled out from reference TRBV7-9 and TRBJ2-1, the complete variable domain reads DTGVSQNPRHKITKRGQNVTFRCDPISEHNRLYWYRQTLGQGPEFLTYFQNEAQLEKSRLLSDRFSAERPKGSFSTLEIQRTEQGDSAMYLCASRTSGQNNEQFFGPGTRLTVL.

This clonotype was seen more than once but under ten times. The V call is TRBV2, the J call TRBJ2-3, with 10 bases matching TRBD2. V shed 7 bases, J shed 2 bases, and the junction held 3 bases outside the gene matches. The germline V gene encodes CDR1 SNHLY and CDR2 FYNNEI. CDR3 length: 14 residues. CDR3: CASKLAGFTDTQYF. CDR3 coding DNA: TGTGCCAGCAAACTAGCGGGATTCACAGATACGCAGTATTTT. Full variable domain (rest looked up from reference TRBV2 and TRBJ2-3): EPEVTQTPSHQVTQMGQEVILRCVPISNHLYFYWYRQILGQKVEFLVSFYNNEISEKSEIFDDQFSVERPDGSNFTLKIRSTKLEDSAMYFCASKLAGFTDTQYFGPGTRLTVL.